Following are 6 T cell receptor beta chains from one sample sequenced in a study of T cells in localized non-small cell lung cancer. Profiled with immunoSEQ multiplex PCR; TCRdb holds only in-frame clones, not every one. The table records 4,000 to 6,500 clones, 30% to 40% of them present only once. Material: lung tumor tissue, obtained before any cancer treatment. Receptors were obtained from a female donor of 60 years or more with stage I lung adenocarcinoma.

This clone was seen a handful of times. J is TRBJ2-7 and V is TRBV1; the table calls TRBD1, which could not be checked here. TRBV1 is a pseudogene segment. The CDR3 is made up of 16 amino acids. The CDR3 sequence: CASSQFSGDAPYEQYF. The CDR3 DNA reads as TGCGCCAGCAGCCAATTTTCAGGGGACGCCCCCTACGAGCAGTACTTC.

The V gene is TRBV9, the J gene TRBJ1-3; TRBD1 matches 9 bases. Germline lookup yields CDR1 SGDLS and CDR2 YYNGEE. V dropped 4 bases and J dropped 8; count of bases not matched to a gene: 10. The CDR3 consists of 15 residues. CDR3 sequence reads: CASSPRTGAVHTIYF. The CDR3 DNA is TGTGCCAGCAGCCCGCGGACAGGGGCAGTCCACACCATATATTTT.

The J gene is TRBJ2-5, the V gene TRBV25-1, with a possible D match to TRBD2 (6 bases). The CDR3 spans 15 residues. Germline V gives CDR1 MGHDK, CDR2 SYGVNS. With 4 bases removed from V and 3 bases from J, the gap between germline ends came to 15 bases. CDR3 coding DNA: TGTGCCAGCAGTGCACGGGACTCGGGGAAAGAGACCCAGTACTTC. Its protein is CASSARDSGKETQYF.

V gene TRBV11-3 combines with J gene TRBJ2-2, with 12 bases fitting TRBD1. Per germline, CDR1 SGHNT and CDR2 YENEEA. This CDR3 spans 16 amino acids. The ends lost 4 bases at V and 4 bases at J; junction bases unmatched: 4. The CDR3 sequence is CASSWGQGAVTGELFF. Here the CDR3 DNA reads TGTGCCAGCAGCTGGGGACAGGGGGCTGTCACCGGGGAGCTGTTTTTT.

This chain connects TRBV19 to TRBJ2-3; TRBD1 aligns across 9 bases. The CDR3 has 16 amino acids. The germline V gene has CDR1 LNHDA and CDR2 SQIVND (reference sequence). Unmatched junction bases numbered 8, after V lost 5 bases and J lost 2 bases. The CDR3 DNA sequence: TGTGCCAGTAGTTTGGGACAGGGTTATCTCACAGATACGCAGTATTTT. It specifies CASSLGQGYLTDTQYF.

The chain is built from TRBV30 and TRBJ2-7; a possible D gene is TRBD1 (6 bases). Germline V gene sequence: CDR1 GTSNPN, CDR2 SVGIG (reference sequence). The CDR3 is 16 amino acids. The ends were cut back, 3 bases at V and 6 bases at J, with 24 bases in the middle. The CDR3 loop reads CAWRQPRDTTLLEQYF. The CDR3 coding sequence is TGTGCCTGGAGGCAGCCCCGGGACACCACCCTTCTCGAGCAGTACTTC. Variable domain in full (rest from reference TRBV30 and TRBJ2-7): SQTIHQWPATLVQPVGSPLSLECTVEGTSNPNLYWYRQAAGRGLQLLFYSVGIGQISSEVPQNLSASRPQDRQFILSSKKLLLSDSGFYLCAWRQPRDTTLLEQYFGPGTRLTVT.